The T cell receptor beta chain under discussion was sequenced for a study of beta chain features in type 1 diabetes. Reverse transcribing all isolated RNA meant expressed TCRB transcripts were sequenced. Generated by immunoSEQ multiplex PCR, the TCRdb table keeps only in-frame clones and is missing some. Seen here are some 400,000 clones, around 15% observed once, and the top ten hold under 0.02%. The CDR3 extends over 16 amino acids. V shed 3 bases and J 4 bases; nucleotides not matched to a gene: 5. Per germline, CDR1 GTSNPN and CDR2 SVGIG (reference sequence). This clone was detected a few times. V gene TRBV30 combines with J gene TRBJ2-3; 15 bases align to TRBD2. The sample comprised naive CD4+ T cells from blood. The TCR comes from a young woman in good health. DNA of the CDR3: TGTGCCTGGAGCCTGGGACTAGCGGGAGGAGCAGATACGCAGTATTTT. It specifies CAWSLGLAGGADTQYF.